This entry describes one T cell receptor (beta chain). Participant age was about 18 to 100 years, and participants resided in roughly 25 US areas. Before they entered the study, exposed participants had met a COVID-19 case within 2 weeks. This sample is part of a study of blood T cell repertoires in COVID-19. Across the study: From the United States, Italy and Spain came samples of acute and convalescent COVID-19.

The data were produced by immunoSEQ multiplex PCR, yet TCRdb's version contains in-frame clones alone and is incomplete. The data hold about 350,000 clones, with roughly 90% observed a single time. V dropped 6 bases and J dropped 2; count of bases not matched to a gene: 10. This CDR3 has 15 residues. CDR1 and CDR2 from the germline V gene are MDHEN and SYDVKM. Sequencing was performed on PBMCs or T cells enriched from blood (not recorded which). This clonotype was sampled from a woman aged 30 to 39 who had been exposed to COVID-19. This chain uses TRBV28 with TRBJ2-7; 7 bases match TRBD1. DNA of the CDR3: TGTGCCAGCAGCTTCGGCAGCCAGGGGGCCTACGAGCAGTACTTC. Translation gives CASSFGSQGAYEQYF.